This TCR beta chain was found in a study of identical twins. The CDR3 totals 14 residues. CDR1 is MGHRA and CDR2 is YSYEKL in the germline V gene. Trimming stripped 4 bases from V and 4 bases from J, with 13 bases between. Template switching (which added a universal primer site) was used, and cDNA carried unique molecular identifiers. In TCRdb, the 5' RACE reads were re-called with MiXCR into one record per CDR3 protein. The sample has some 240,000 distinct CDR3 sequences; about 10% are singletons. Sequences were obtained from memory T cells sorted from blood. The chain employs TRBV4-1 and TRBJ1-1; D call uncertain. The receptor was isolated from a man aged 50 or older in good health. The CDR3 coding sequence is TGCGCCAGCAGCCCGGATTGGGGTTTCACTGAAGCTTTCTTT. Its translation is CASSPDWGFTEAFF.